The 18 T cell receptor beta chains listed next were all sequenced from one sample in a study of blood T cell repertoires in COVID-19. This table comes from immunoSEQ multiplex PCR, and its TCRdb copy is limited to in-frame clones, with some not included. The sample has roughly 190,000 clones; more than 75% are singletons. The sample consisted of peripheral blood. The receptor source for this set is a man aged 35 to 55 with active or convalescent COVID-19.

About this clone itself: The sample carries other DNA sequences with the same CDR3. CDR3: CASSLAGSYEQYF. CDR3 sequence (DNA): TGTGCCAGCAGCTTGGCGGGATCCTACGAGCAGTACTTC. This sequence joins TRBV5-5 and TRBJ2-7; TRBD2 might be the D (5 bases). Trimming shortened V by 0 bases and J by 1 base, and 5 bases separated the two germline ends. The CDR3 length is 13 residues. CDR1 SGHKS and CDR2 YYEKEE come from the germline V gene (reference sequence).

This rearrangement joins TRBV27 to TRBJ2-7; 9 bases are a match to TRBD1. CDR1 MNHEY and CDR2 SMNVEV come from the germline V gene (reference sequence). The CDR3 runs 13 residues. The junction had 3 bases not matched to a gene; V was cut back by 6 bases and J by 3 bases. For the CDR3, the DNA is TGTGCCAGCAGCCCGGGACAGGGCTACGAGCAGTACTTC. Translation gives CASSPGQGYEQYF.

This chain connects TRBV7-2 to TRBJ2-3, with 8 nucleotides matching TRBD2. V trimming: 4 bases; J trimming: 6 bases; junction bases outside the gene matches: 9. The CDR3 length is 15 residues. Germline-derived CDR1 and CDR2 are SGHTA and FQGNSA. The CDR3 region is CASSWTSRGGDTQYF. As DNA, the CDR3 is TGTGCCAGCAGCTGGACTAGCCGGGGGGGGGATACGCAGTATTTT.

The gene calls are TRBV25-1 and TRBJ2-7; 10 positions match TRBD2. J lost 5 bases, V lost 3 bases, and 7 bases had no gene match. The CDR3 contains 15 residues. Germline values: CDR1 MGHDK, CDR2 SYGVNS. CDR3 protein: CASSEGAGGLHEQYF. The CDR3 region has the DNA TGTGCCAGCAGTGAGGGAGCGGGAGGGCTTCACGAGCAGTACTTC.

V usage is TRBV5-1 and J usage is TRBJ2-5; D is possibly TRBD2 (6 bases). The CDR3 loop spans 15 amino acids. The germline V gene has CDR1 SGHRS and CDR2 YFSETQ. The V and J ends lost 4 bases and 5 bases respectively, with 18 bases between them. Written as DNA, the CDR3 is TGCGCCAGCAGCGTAACTCGGGAGTTCTTGGAGACCCAGTACTTC. It specifies CASSVTREFLETQYF.

The chain employs TRBV7-9 and TRBJ1-3; no firm D call. Germline V gives CDR1 SEHNR, CDR2 FQNEAQ (reference sequence). The germline V and J ends were trimmed by 5 bases and 2 bases, with 13 bases remaining between them. The CDR3 is made up of 15 amino acids. CDR3 sequence: CASSPITVTGNTIYF. CDR3 DNA sequence: TGTGCCAGCAGCCCCATTACGGTTACTGGAAACACCATATATTTT. The full variable domain, with the rest looked up from reference TRBV7-9 and TRBJ1-3, is DTGVSQNPRHKITKRGQNVTFRCDPISEHNRLYWYRQTLGQGPEFLTYFQNEAQLEKSRLLSDRFSAERPKGSFSTLEIQRTEQGDSAMYLCASSPITVTGNTIYFGEGSWLTVV.

This rearrangement joins TRBV7-8 to TRBJ2-7; the match to TRBD1 covers 9 bases. Germline V gene data show CDR1 as SGHVS and CDR2 as FQNEAQ. The V and J ends lost 5 bases and 0 bases, in that order; junction bases with no gene match: 11. CDR3 size: 17 residues. This chain's CDR3 is CASSQRTGTGSSYEQYF. DNA for the CDR3: TGTGCCAGCAGCCAACGGACCGGGACAGGGAGCTCCTACGAGCAGTACTTC.

The rearrangement uses TRBV4-1 and TRBJ1-4; 10 nucleotides agree with TRBD1. J lost 7 bases, V lost 1 base, and 3 bases had no gene match. The CDR3 length is 15 residues. Germline CDR1 reads MGHRA; CDR2 reads YSYEKL. CDR3 nucleotide sequence: TGCGCCAGCAGCCAAGGGGACAGGGGATCTGAAAAACTGTTTTTT. It encodes CASSQGDRGSEKLFF.

CDR3 amino acids: CASSYSAGTSNEQFF. In nucleotides, the CDR3 is TGTGCCAGCAGTTATAGTGCCGGGACTAGCAATGAGCAGTTCTTC. The gene calls are TRBV6-5 and TRBJ2-1, with TRBD2 identical over 8 bases. Germline CDR1 is MNHEY and CDR2 is SVGAGI. The length of the CDR3 is 15 residues. V lost 3 bases, J lost 6 bases, and 7 bases stayed unmatched.

The chain recombines TRBV12-3 or TRBV12-4 with TRBJ1-6, with unresolved D. The CDR3 consists of 12 residues. V was cut by 5 bases and J by 10 bases, with 9 bases left in between. The CDR3 DNA sequence: TGTGCCAGCAGTCTCCCCGAGTCACCCCTCCACTTT. Translation: CASSLPESPLHF.

This clone was detected only once. The J gene is TRBJ1-2, the V gene TRBV24-1; possibly TRBD1 for D (5 bases). Germline values: CDR1 KGHDR, CDR2 SFDVKD. This CDR3 is built from 14 residues. Trimming stripped 4 bases from V and 12 bases from J, with 20 bases between. For the CDR3, the DNA is TGTGCCACCAGTGACCCCGACAGCCTTGGGGGGAACACCTTC. It is translated as CATSDPDSLGGNTF.

Only one count was recorded for this clone. V gene TRBV3-1 (or the pseudogene TRBV3-2) combines with J gene TRBJ1-3, with a possible D match to TRBD1 (5 bases). V dropped 1 base and J dropped 2 bases, with 24 bases sitting between them. CDR3 length equals 20 residues. In germline, CDR1 is LGHDT, CDR2 YNNKEL (reference sequence). The CDR3 nucleotides are TGTGCCAGCAGCCAAGTATATGCGGCGGAGACAGTTTCTGCTGGAAACACCATATATTTT. It specifies CASSQVYAAETVSAGNTIYF.

V gene TRBV5-5 combines with J gene TRBJ1-1, with D unresolved. The germline CDR1 and CDR2 sequences are SGHKS and YYEKEE (reference sequence). This CDR3 has 12 amino acids. Trimming cost V 2 bases and J 0 bases, with 2 bases left between them. CDR3 sequence: CASSFVNTEAFF. As DNA, the CDR3 is TGTGCCAGCAGCTTCGTGAACACTGAAGCTTTCTTT.

The chain uses TRBV4-1 and TRBJ2-3, with no clear D. The CDR3 is 16 amino acids. Germline V gene lookup returns CDR1 MGHRA and CDR2 YSYEKL. Trimming stripped 1 base from V and 2 bases from J, with 13 bases between. The CDR3 reads CASSQARSTDTDTQYF. Here the CDR3 DNA reads TGCGCCAGCAGCCAAGCGAGAAGTACCGACACAGATACGCAGTATTTT.

The rearrangement uses TRBV18 and TRBJ2-1; maybe TRBD2 (5 bases). V lost 1 base and J 10 bases, leaving 17 bases between the germline ends. This CDR3 has 15 amino acids. Germline-derived CDR1 and CDR2 are KGHSH and LQKENI. CDR3 loop: CASSPQRGLLTEQFF. The CDR3 coding sequence is TGTGCCAGCTCACCACAGCGAGGACTCCTTACAGAGCAGTTCTTC.

The chain employs TRBV5-8 and TRBJ1-1, with 9 bases lining up with TRBD1. In germline, CDR1 is SGHTS, CDR2 YDEGEE. The J segment lost 0 bases and the V segment lost 3 bases, leaving 3 bases of the junction unmatched. This CDR3 is 15 amino acids long. CDR3 sequence: CASSSRDRVNTEAFF. In nucleotides, the CDR3 is TGTGCCAGCAGCTCCCGGGACAGGGTGAACACTGAAGCTTTCTTT.

The V and J genes are TRBV3-1 (or the pseudogene TRBV3-2) and TRBJ1-2; D uncertain. V was clipped by 2 bases and J by 7 bases, with 17 bases between them. Per germline, CDR1 LGHDT and CDR2 YNNKEL (reference sequence). This CDR3 comprises 15 residues. Written as DNA, the CDR3 is TGTGCCAGCAGCCAATCCTCCGTTGGGTCGGGTGGCTACACCTTC. Translating gives CASSQSSVGSGGYTF.

The rearrangement links TRBV9 to TRBJ1-2; maybe TRBD1 (6 bases). CDR3 length: 15 residues. Germline V gene sequence: CDR1 SGDLS, CDR2 YYNGEE. Trimming pared 0 bases from V and 8 bases from J, leaving 17 bases between. CDR3 loop: CASSVVRAGAGGYTF. Here the CDR3 DNA reads TGTGCCAGCAGCGTAGTTAGGGCAGGGGCAGGAGGCTACACCTTC.